Listed below are T cell receptor beta chains from one sample, sequenced in a study of T cell repertoires in ileal Crohn's disease. Clones were read by immunoSEQ multiplex PCR, and TCRdb kept only the in-frame ones, dropping some. The sample shows roughly 14,000 clones, around four fifths of them seen only once. Material: ileal tissue. These receptors were obtained from an adult with Crohn's disease. Each CDR3 is given with its conserved first and last residue. Fields, in order: J gene, D gene, clone size, V gene, CDR3 protein, CDR3 DNA. D genes are given only for firm matches. Clone size, where shown, is once, few, many, or a class for clones that have expanded.

j_call: TRBJ2-5
d_call: NA
clone_size: NA
v_call: TRBV9
cdr3_aa: CASSVGRQRETQYF
cdr3_nt: TGTGCCAGCAGCGTAGGGAGGCAGAGAGAGACCCAGTACTTC

j_call: TRBJ2-5
d_call: NA
clone_size: NA
v_call: TRBV7-2
cdr3_aa: CASSLGGSQETQYF
cdr3_nt: TGTGCCAGCAGCTTAGGAGGGAGTCAAGAGACCCAGTACTTC

j_call: TRBJ1-2
d_call: TRBD1
clone_size: NA
v_call: TRBV20-1
cdr3_aa: CSARVGGGYTF
cdr3_nt: TGCAGTGCTAGAGTAGGGGGCGGCTACACCTTC

j_call: TRBJ1-6
d_call: NA
clone_size: NA
v_call: TRBV30
cdr3_aa: CAWSVDRGNSPLHF
cdr3_nt: TGTGCCTGGAGTGTAGACCGAGGGAATTCACCCCTCCACTTT

j_call: TRBJ2-1
d_call: NA
clone_size: NA
v_call: TRBV9
cdr3_aa: CASSADSGPYNEQFF
cdr3_nt: TGTGCCAGCAGCGCGGACTCAGGACCTTACAATGAGCAGTTCTTC

j_call: TRBJ2-1
d_call: TRBD2
clone_size: NA
v_call: TRBV15
cdr3_aa: CATSRDESRGGARNEQFF
cdr3_nt: TGTGCCACCAGCAGAGATGAGTCTCGCGGGGGGGCCCGAAATGAGCAGTTCTTC

j_call: TRBJ2-2
d_call: TRBD1
clone_size: NA
v_call: TRBV5-1
cdr3_aa: CASSLQGAQGMELFF
cdr3_nt: TGCGCCAGCAGCTTGCAGGGGGCGCAGGGGATGGAGCTGTTTTTT

j_call: TRBJ1-6
d_call: TRBD1
clone_size: once
v_call: TRBV5-1
cdr3_aa: CASRGQGDSPLHF
cdr3_nt: TGCGCCAGCCGGGGACAGGGGGATTCACCCCTCCACTTT

j_call: TRBJ2-5
d_call: NA
clone_size: once
v_call: TRBV9
cdr3_aa: CASSVGTVQETQYF
cdr3_nt: TGTGCCAGCAGCGTAGGGACAGTCCAAGAGACCCAGTACTTC

j_call: TRBJ2-7
d_call: TRBD1
clone_size: NA
v_call: TRBV18
cdr3_aa: CASSPNGEAGGHF
cdr3_nt: TGTGCCAGCTCACCAAACGGTGAGGCAGGGGGACACTTC

j_call: TRBJ2-7
d_call: TRBD1
clone_size: NA
v_call: TRBV7-2
cdr3_aa: CASSSPRTGPFTYEQYF
cdr3_nt: TGTGCCAGCAGCTCGCCCAGGACAGGGCCTTTTACCTACGAGCAGTACTTC

j_call: TRBJ1-1
d_call: NA
clone_size: NA
v_call: TRBV28
cdr3_aa: CASLQVRDRPNTEAFF
cdr3_nt: TGTGCCAGTCTTCAAGTTAGAGACAGGCCCAACACTGAAGCTTTCTTT

j_call: TRBJ2-5
d_call: TRBD2
clone_size: few
v_call: TRBV10-3
cdr3_aa: CAIRPGLSGETQYF
cdr3_nt: TGTGCCATCAGACCGGGACTAAGCGGAGAGACCCAGTACTTC

j_call: TRBJ1-2
d_call: NA
clone_size: few
v_call: TRBV19
cdr3_aa: CASSTRTPSYTF
cdr3_nt: TGTGCCAGTAGTACCCGGACTCCGAGCTACACCTTC

j_call: TRBJ2-7
d_call: NA
clone_size: NA
v_call: TRBV5-6
cdr3_aa: CASSFLREGAYEQYF
cdr3_nt: TGTGCCAGCAGCTTTCTAAGGGAGGGGGCCTACGAGCAGTACTTC

j_call: TRBJ1-4
d_call: TRBD1
clone_size: NA
v_call: TRBV19
cdr3_aa: CASSTNPDRVKEKLFF
cdr3_nt: TGTGCCAGTAGTACCAACCCGGACAGGGTTAAGGAAAAACTGTTTTTT

j_call: TRBJ2-7
d_call: TRBD1
clone_size: NA
v_call: TRBV29-1
cdr3_aa: CSAVTGYEQYF
cdr3_nt: TGCAGCGCCGTGACAGGGTACGAGCAGTACTTC

j_call: TRBJ2-7
d_call: NA
clone_size: once
v_call: TRBV30
cdr3_aa: CAWSATTRSYSEQYF
cdr3_nt: TGTGCCTGGAGCGCCACTACTAGGTCGTATAGCGAGCAGTACTTC

j_call: TRBJ1-4
d_call: TRBD1
clone_size: NA
v_call: TRBV6-1
cdr3_aa: CASSEGTGSEKLFF
cdr3_nt: TGTGCCAGCAGTGAAGGGACAGGGAGTGAAAAACTGTTTTTT

j_call: TRBJ2-7
d_call: NA
clone_size: NA
v_call: TRBV5-6
cdr3_aa: CASSLTGNYEQYF
cdr3_nt: TGTGCCAGCAGCTTAACGGGGAACTACGAGCAGTACTTC

j_call: TRBJ2-7
d_call: TRBD2
clone_size: NA
v_call: TRBV11-2
cdr3_aa: CASSLGLAGYEQYF
cdr3_nt: TGTGCCAGCAGCCTGGGACTAGCGGGCTACGAGCAGTACTTC

j_call: TRBJ2-7
d_call: TRBD1
clone_size: few
v_call: TRBV6-6
cdr3_aa: CASRGDREWEQYF
cdr3_nt: TGTGCCAGCAGAGGGGACAGGGAGTGGGAGCAGTACTTC

j_call: TRBJ2-7
d_call: TRBD2
clone_size: NA
v_call: TRBV5-6
cdr3_aa: CASTRRPSGGYEQYF
cdr3_nt: TGTGCCAGCACCCGTAGGCCTAGCGGGGGGTACGAGCAGTACTTC

j_call: TRBJ2-5
d_call: NA
clone_size: NA
v_call: TRBV7-2
cdr3_aa: CASSLNGGLQETQYF
cdr3_nt: TGTGCCAGCAGCTTAAACGGGGGGCTGCAGGAAACCCAGTACTTC

j_call: TRBJ2-7
d_call: NA
clone_size: NA
v_call: TRBV6-6
cdr3_aa: CASSLDKGYEQYF
cdr3_nt: TGTGCCAGCAGTTTAGACAAAGGCTACGAGCAGTACTTC

j_call: TRBJ1-4
d_call: NA
clone_size: NA
v_call: TRBV1
cdr3_aa: CTSTKGQGNEKLFF
cdr3_nt: TGCACCAGCACCAAGGGACAGGGAAATGAAAAACTGTTTTTT

j_call: TRBJ1-1
d_call: NA
clone_size: NA
v_call: TRBV30
cdr3_aa: CACHPGPLVLNTEAFF
cdr3_nt: TGTGCCTGCCACCCAGGGCCCCTAGTTTTGAACACTGAAGCTTTCTTT

j_call: TRBJ2-3
d_call: NA
clone_size: NA
v_call: TRBV20-1
cdr3_aa: CSALSTDTQYF
cdr3_nt: TGCAGCGCCTTGAGTACAGATACGCAGTATTTT

j_call: TRBJ2-3
d_call: TRBD2
clone_size: once
v_call: TRBV11-2
cdr3_aa: CASSRPIAGGPTDTQYF
cdr3_nt: TGTGCCAGCAGCCGCCCCATAGCGGGAGGGCCGACAGATACGCAGTATTTT

j_call: TRBJ1-2
d_call: TRBD1
clone_size: few
v_call: TRBV6-5
cdr3_aa: CASRTGVSNYGYTF
cdr3_nt: TGTGCCAGCAGAACAGGGGTTTCTAACTATGGCTACACCTTC

j_call: TRBJ2-2
d_call: TRBD1
clone_size: NA
v_call: TRBV18
cdr3_aa: CASSPQGAKTGELFF
cdr3_nt: TGTGCCAGCTCACCTCAGGGGGCCAAGACCGGGGAGCTGTTTTTT

j_call: TRBJ2-1
d_call: TRBD2
clone_size: NA
v_call: TRBV7-2
cdr3_aa: CASSKDSGSGNEQFF
cdr3_nt: TGTGCCAGCAGCAAAGATAGCGGGAGCGGCAATGAGCAGTTCTTC

j_call: TRBJ2-1
d_call: TRBD1
clone_size: NA
v_call: TRBV27
cdr3_aa: CASSVLRDSRYNEQFF
cdr3_nt: TGTGCCAGCAGTGTACTCCGGGACAGCAGATACAATGAGCAGTTCTTC

j_call: TRBJ2-3
d_call: NA
clone_size: NA
v_call: TRBV7-8
cdr3_aa: CASSLPPPDTQYF
cdr3_nt: TGTGCCAGCAGCTTACCTCCCCCAGATACGCAGTATTTT

j_call: TRBJ2-2
d_call: TRBD1
clone_size: NA
v_call: TRBV4-3
cdr3_aa: CASSPEVWGQGSAGELFF
cdr3_nt: TGCGCCAGCAGCCCGGAAGTGTGGGGACAGGGGAGCGCCGGGGAGCTGTTTTTT

j_call: TRBJ2-2
d_call: TRBD1
clone_size: NA
v_call: TRBV9
cdr3_aa: CASSAGDRDVGELFF
cdr3_nt: TGTGCCAGCAGCGCTGGGGACAGGGACGTCGGGGAGCTGTTTTTT

j_call: TRBJ2-6
d_call: NA
clone_size: NA
v_call: TRBV30
cdr3_aa: CALTRTQHSGANVLTF
cdr3_nt: TGTGCCCTCACCCGCACACAGCACTCTGGGGCCAACGTCCTGACTTTC

j_call: TRBJ2-7
d_call: NA
clone_size: NA
v_call: TRBV19
cdr3_aa: CASSLSWQGSFHEQYF
cdr3_nt: TGTGCCAGTAGTCTAAGTTGGCAGGGCTCCTTCCACGAGCAGTACTTC

j_call: TRBJ2-7
d_call: NA
clone_size: NA
v_call: TRBV19
cdr3_aa: CASRDTGTYEQYF
cdr3_nt: TGTGCCAGTAGGGACACAGGGACCTACGAGCAGTACTTC

j_call: TRBJ1-4
d_call: TRBD1
clone_size: NA
v_call: TRBV4-2
cdr3_aa: CASSQATIRGSGNEKLFF
cdr3_nt: TGTGCCAGCAGCCAGGCCACAATCAGGGGGTCAGGTAATGAAAAACTGTTTTTT

j_call: TRBJ2-7
d_call: NA
clone_size: NA
v_call: TRBV6-5
cdr3_aa: CASSSPAGTYEQYF
cdr3_nt: TGTGCCAGCAGTTCTCCTGCAGGCACCTACGAGCAGTACTTC

j_call: TRBJ1-2
d_call: TRBD1
clone_size: NA
v_call: TRBV27
cdr3_aa: CASSQDRVGGYTF
cdr3_nt: TGTGCCAGCAGTCAAGACAGGGTAGGGGGCTACACCTTC

j_call: TRBJ2-5
d_call: TRBD2
clone_size: NA
v_call: TRBV7-2
cdr3_aa: CASSLGTGGAGAETQYF
cdr3_nt: TGTGCCAGCAGCTTAGGAACTGGGGGAGCGGGAGCTGAAACCCAGTACTTC

j_call: TRBJ2-1
d_call: NA
clone_size: NA
v_call: TRBV2
cdr3_aa: CASRGDSGHNEQFF
cdr3_nt: TGTGCCAGCAGGGGGGACTCGGGCCACAATGAGCAGTTCTTC

j_call: TRBJ2-7
d_call: NA
clone_size: few
v_call: TRBV14
cdr3_aa: CASSAFMRDEQYF
cdr3_nt: TGTGCCAGCAGCGCCTTCATGAGGGACGAGCAGTACTTC

j_call: TRBJ2-7
d_call: TRBD1
clone_size: NA
v_call: TRBV11-2
cdr3_aa: CASSLGGGIYEQYF
cdr3_nt: TGTGCCAGCAGCTTAGGAGGGGGCATCTACGAGCAGTACTTC

j_call: TRBJ2-1
d_call: TRBD2
clone_size: NA
v_call: TRBV7-2
cdr3_aa: CASRRGREAGEQFF
cdr3_nt: TGTGCCAGCAGGAGAGGGCGGGAGGCAGGGGAGCAGTTCTTC

j_call: TRBJ2-7
d_call: TRBD1
clone_size: NA
v_call: TRBV5-1
cdr3_aa: CASSLETGTGYEQYF
cdr3_nt: TGCGCCAGCAGCTTGGAAACCGGGACAGGCTACGAGCAGTACTTC

j_call: TRBJ2-6
d_call: TRBD2
clone_size: NA
v_call: TRBV28
cdr3_aa: CASRRPGGVGANVLTF
cdr3_nt: TGTGCCAGCAGACGACCGGGAGGGGTTGGGGCCAACGTCCTGACTTTC

j_call: TRBJ2-6
d_call: NA
clone_size: NA
v_call: TRBV5-6
cdr3_aa: CASSPPRAGANVLTF
cdr3_nt: TGTGCCAGCAGCCCCCCCAGGGCTGGGGCCAACGTCCTGACTTTC

j_call: TRBJ2-5
d_call: TRBD1
clone_size: NA
v_call: TRBV30
cdr3_aa: CASSHRDRVTETQYF
cdr3_nt: TGTGCCAGCAGCCACCGGGACAGGGTAACAGAGACCCAGTACTTC

j_call: TRBJ2-3
d_call: TRBD1
clone_size: NA
v_call: TRBV18
cdr3_aa: CASSPPGQGKTDTQYF
cdr3_nt: TGTGCCAGCTCACCACCGGGACAGGGGAAAACAGATACGCAGTATTTT

j_call: TRBJ1-2
d_call: TRBD1
clone_size: NA
v_call: TRBV30
cdr3_aa: CAWRDRGLSNYGYTF
cdr3_nt: TGTGCCTGGAGGGACAGGGGCCTTTCTAACTATGGCTACACCTTC

j_call: TRBJ1-5
d_call: NA
clone_size: NA
v_call: TRBV6-1
cdr3_aa: CASSERGQPQHF
cdr3_nt: TGTGCCAGCAGTGAACGGGGGCAGCCCCAGCATTTT

j_call: TRBJ2-7
d_call: TRBD1
clone_size: once
v_call: TRBV28
cdr3_aa: CASTPAGGGEQYF
cdr3_nt: TGTGCCAGCACCCCAGCAGGGGGCGGCGAGCAGTACTTC